One sample yielded the 25 T cell receptor beta chains listed below, sequenced in a study of blood T cell repertoires in COVID-19. The assay was immunoSEQ multiplex PCR, and TCRdb's table has in-frame clones only and misses some. Among 400,000 to 500,000 clones listed, roughly 90% were seen once. The sample taken for sequencing was peripheral blood. The origin of the receptors is a woman aged 25 to 45 with active or convalescent COVID-19.

The J gene is TRBJ1-1, the V gene TRBV29-1, with D possibly TRBD1 on 5 matching bases. V lost 1 base and J 1 base, leaving 10 bases between the germline ends. The germline V gene encodes CDR1 SQVTM and CDR2 ANQGSEA. The CDR3 covers 14 residues. The CDR3: CSVEGRDENTEAFF. In DNA form, the CDR3 reads TGCAGCGTTGAAGGGAGGGACGAGAACACTGAAGCTTTCTTT.

This clone was seen a few times. The chain joins TRBV2 to TRBJ2-2; no clear D gene. In germline, CDR1 is SNHLY, CDR2 FYNNEI. This CDR3 comprises 14 residues. Trimming stripped 3 bases from V and 1 base from J, with 6 bases between. CDR3 nucleotides: TGTGCCAGCAGTGAGAGGATGAACACCGGGGAGCTGTTTTTT. It specifies CASSERMNTGELFF.

The chain joins TRBV2 to TRBJ2-1, with D possibly being TRBD2 (5 bases). Germline V CDR1 and CDR2: SNHLY, FYNNEI. The V end lost 4 bases, the J end lost 7 bases, and 8 bases lay between the germline ends. CDR3 length: 12 residues. Here the CDR3 reads CASSGPGNEQFF. The CDR3 coding sequence is TGTGCCAGCAGTGGGCCGGGGAATGAGCAGTTCTTC.

This clone was observed once. This chain connects TRBV3-1 (or the pseudogene TRBV3-2) to TRBJ1-1, with D possibly matching TRBD1 (6 bases). V was pared by 3 bases and J by 4 bases, with 15 bases between. Germline loops: CDR1 LGHDT, CDR2 YNNKEL (reference sequence). This CDR3 comprises 15 residues. The CDR3 nucleotides read TGTGCCAGCAGCCACACGGGGGGAGGGGGCACTGAAGCTTTCTTT. Translated, it gives CASSHTGGGGTEAFF.

The chain joins TRBV24-1 to TRBJ1-2; weak D call: TRBD1 (5 bases). Germline V gives CDR1 KGHDR, CDR2 SFDVKD. The CDR3 runs 12 residues. Between the trimmed V and J ends, which lost 5 bases and 4 bases, there was a span of 7 bases. CDR3 DNA: TGTGCCACCAGTGCGGGGGGCTATGGCTACACCTTC. Translated: CATSAGGYGYTF.

The chain carries TRBV6-6 and TRBJ1-4, with 9 bases fitting TRBD1. Germline V gene lookup returns CDR1 MNHNY and CDR2 SVGAGI (reference sequence). There are 14 residues in the CDR3. J gave up 6 bases and V 6 bases, and 5 bases lay outside the gene matches. The CDR3 loop reads CASRVDRGYEKLFF. CDR3 coding DNA: TGTGCCAGCAGAGTGGACAGGGGCTATGAAAAACTGTTTTTT.

This rearrangement joins TRBV6-6 to TRBJ2-3; 8 positions match TRBD2. Unmatched junction bases numbered 6, after V lost 6 bases and J lost 4 bases. The CDR3 runs to 14 residues. The germline CDR1 and CDR2 sequences are MNHNY and SVGAGI (reference sequence). CDR3 sequence: CASRREGLPDTQYF. For the CDR3, the DNA is TGTGCCAGCAGACGGGAGGGCCTCCCAGATACGCAGTATTTT.

This CDR3 is CASRESGDLQPQHF. CDR3 nucleotide sequence: TGTGCCAGCAGGGAATCCGGAGATCTTCAGCCCCAGCATTTT. This rearrangement joins TRBV2 to TRBJ1-5, with D uncertain. This CDR3 spans 14 amino acids. The germline V gene has CDR1 SNHLY and CDR2 FYNNEI. The V gene lost 6 bases and the J gene lost 6 bases, with 15 bases spanning the gap.

This chain joins TRBV4-1 and TRBJ1-3, with 7 bases lining up with TRBD1. The CDR3 length is 16 residues. The V segment lost 5 bases and the J segment 2 bases; nucleotides outside the gene matches: 9. CDR1 is MGHRA and CDR2 is YSYEKL in the germline V gene. CDR3 nucleotides: TGCGCCAGCAGCTCCTTGACAGGGAAGACTGGAAACACCATATATTTT. It specifies CASSSLTGKTGNTIYF.

V is TRBV11-1 and J is TRBJ2-3; 9 nucleotides match TRBD1. CDR3 length: 15 amino acids. Germline trimming cut 2 bases from V and 2 bases from J; bases unmatched to any gene: 2. The germline V gene has CDR1 SGHAT and CDR2 FQDESV (reference sequence). CDR3 coding DNA: TGTGCCAGCAGCTTAACAGGGGGCTACACAGATACGCAGTATTTT. Encoded protein: CASSLTGGYTDTQYF.

This rearrangement joins TRBV5-5 to TRBJ1-5; 8 bases agree with TRBD1. The CDR3 covers 14 residues. Germline values: CDR1 SGHKS, CDR2 YYEKEE (reference sequence). V gave up 0 bases and J gave up 4 bases; unmatched junction bases: 0. Written as DNA, the CDR3 is TGTGCCAGCAGCTTGGGGACAGGGAATCAGCCCCAGCATTTT. Translating it yields CASSLGTGNQPQHF.

The chain employs TRBV30 and TRBJ2-1; 11 bases are a match to TRBD2. The germline V gene encodes CDR1 GTSNPN and CDR2 SVGIG (reference sequence). This CDR3 region has 16 residues. The V segment lost 2 bases and the J segment 2 bases; nucleotides outside the gene matches: 5. In nucleotides, the CDR3 is TGTGCCTGGAGTCTCGAGACTAGCGGGGCCTACAATGAGCAGTTCTTC. Translating gives CAWSLETSGAYNEQFF.

This chain joins TRBV5-4 and TRBJ2-5, with 8 bases lining up with TRBD2. Germline loops: CDR1 SGHNT, CDR2 YYREEE (reference sequence). J was trimmed by 5 bases and V by 0 bases; bases with no gene match: 6. The CDR3 covers 15 residues. The CDR3, as DNA: TGTGCCAGCAGCTTGGCCCAGGGACTAGTGGAGACCCAGTACTTC. Translation: CASSLAQGLVETQYF.

V usage is TRBV7-9 and J usage is TRBJ2-3, with 8 nucleotides matching TRBD2. Germline V gives CDR1 SEHNR, CDR2 FQNEAQ (reference sequence). The CDR3 spans 15 residues. Trimming took 7 bases from V and 4 from J; bases not matched to a gene: 10. The CDR3 sequence: CASNQKREPPDTQYF. The CDR3 nucleotides are TGTGCCAGCAACCAAAAGCGGGAGCCCCCAGATACGCAGTATTTT.

This clone is a singleton in its sample. The gene calls are TRBV2 and TRBJ1-2; D possibly corresponds to TRBD1 (6 bases). The V gene lost 8 bases and the J gene lost 7 bases, with 14 bases spanning the gap. The CDR3 covers 12 residues. CDR1 is SNHLY, CDR2 FYNNEI, per germline. In nucleotides, the CDR3 is TGTGCCAGCGGCAGGGGAGTGGGTGGCTACACCTTC. Translating gives CASGRGVGGYTF. Based on the CDR3 plus reference TRBV2 and TRBJ1-2, the full variable domain is EPEVTQTPSHQVTQMGQEVILRCVPISNHLYFYWYRQILGQKVEFLVSFYNNEISEKSEIFDDQFSVERPDGSNFTLKIRSTKLEDSAMYFCASGRGVGGYTFGSGTRLTVV.

This chain connects TRBV19 to TRBJ1-2; weak D call: TRBD1 (5 bases). The CDR3 is 16 residues long. Germline V gene lookup returns CDR1 LNHDA and CDR2 SQIVND (reference sequence). V shed 1 base and J shed 6 bases, with 18 bases lying between them. CDR3 in amino acids: CASSIVNQGGAHGYTF. DNA of the CDR3: TGTGCCAGTAGTATAGTCAACCAGGGAGGGGCCCATGGCTACACCTTC.

V is TRBV19 and J is TRBJ2-3, with TRBD2 identical over 9 bases. Germline values: CDR1 LNHDA, CDR2 SQIVND (reference sequence). The CDR3 has 15 amino acids. V shed 2 bases, J shed 3 bases, and the junction held 3 bases outside the gene matches. The DNA for the CDR3 is TGTGCCAGTAGTATACGTAGCGGGGGAACAGATACGCAGTATTTT. Its protein is CASSIRSGGTDTQYF.

This sequence joins TRBV7-2 and TRBJ1-2, with TRBD1 as a possible D gene (6 bases). CDR1 and CDR2 from the germline V gene are SGHTA and FQGNSA. This CDR3 spans 15 amino acids. The germline V and J ends were trimmed by 4 bases and 5 bases, with 17 bases remaining between them. The CDR3 here is CASSSDPGVGYGYTF. Here the CDR3 DNA reads TGTGCCAGCAGCTCCGACCCAGGGGTAGGGTATGGCTACACCTTC.

V is TRBV2 and J is TRBJ1-6; D remains unclear. V was trimmed by 9 bases and J by 5 bases, leaving 11 bases between them. Germline CDR1 and CDR2: SNHLY and FYNNEI. This CDR3 comprises 13 residues. The CDR3 spells CARRTGNNSPLHF. The CDR3 DNA reads TGTGCCAGGAGGACGGGGAATAATTCACCCCTCCACTTT.

J is TRBJ2-2 and V is TRBV29-1; D perhaps matches TRBD2 (6 bases). This CDR3 contains 13 residues. Trimming shortened V by 6 bases and J by 7 bases, and 15 bases separated the two germline ends. CDR1 is SQVTM, CDR2 ANQGSEA, per germline. In DNA, the CDR3 is TGCAGCGTCGCCGGGACTTCCAGCGGGGAGCTGTTTTTT. Its translation is CSVAGTSSGELFF.

The chain joins TRBV4-1 to TRBJ1-4, with a possible D match to TRBD1 (5 bases). The CDR3 is 15 residues long. V was trimmed by 0 bases and J by 8 bases, leaving 13 bases between them. CDR1 is MGHRA and CDR2 is YSYEKL in the germline V gene. Here the CDR3 DNA reads TGCGCCAGCAGCCAAGAGAGCAGGGCCCAAGAAAAACTGTTTTTT. Encoded protein: CASSQESRAQEKLFF.

This CDR3 reads CASSRQGLPNEQYF. The CDR3 bases are TGTGCCAGCTCACGTCAGGGGCTCCCCAACGAGCAGTACTTC. This chain joins TRBV18 and TRBJ2-7, with D perhaps TRBD1 (6 bases). This CDR3 spans 14 amino acids. V was trimmed by 4 bases and J by 5 bases, leaving 15 bases between them. The V gene's germline CDR1 is KGHSH and CDR2 LQKENI.

The chain joins TRBV5-1 to TRBJ2-7; no reliable D call. This CDR3 is built from 13 residues. Germline V gives CDR1 SGHRS, CDR2 YFSETQ. The V end was cut by 0 bases, the J end by 6 bases, with 10 bases between. The CDR3: CASSLELLREQYF. The CDR3 nucleotides are TGCGCCAGCAGCTTGGAACTCCTCCGCGAGCAGTACTTC.

The chain carries TRBV7-9 and TRBJ1-3, with D maybe TRBD1 (5 bases). Trimming removed 1 base at V and 0 bases at J, with 16 bases between. Per germline, CDR1 SEHNR and CDR2 FQNEAQ (reference sequence). This CDR3 has 18 amino acids. CDR3 residues: CASSLEFWGSNSGNTIYF. CDR3 nucleotides: TGTGCCAGCAGCTTAGAGTTCTGGGGCTCCAACTCTGGAAACACCATATATTTT.

J is TRBJ2-7 and V is TRBV5-6; D might be TRBD1 (5 bases). The CDR3 sequence is 18 residues long. Germline V lookup: CDR1 SGHDT, CDR2 YYEEEE. V dropped 6 bases and J dropped 0 bases, with 25 bases sitting between them. CDR3 DNA sequence: TGTGCCAGCATCGATAGGGGTACGGTGGCCTTTAGCTCCTACGAGCAGTACTTC. Amino acid sequence: CASIDRGTVAFSSYEQYF.